This T cell receptor (beta chain) is drawn from a study of T cell responses to AZD1222 COVID-19 vaccine. For the study at large: Doses given second, at about 4 or about 12 weeks, were pooled.

Study conclusions and caveats: At 160-218 and 743-854, vaccine-associated CD4 TCRs were dominant, and they spanned spike. Receipt of two AZD1222 doses was followed by a rise in Spike-specific TCR breadth and depth.

CDR3 length equals 15 residues. Unmatched junction bases numbered 2, after V lost 4 bases and J lost 4 bases. Germline V gene sequence: CDR1 SGHAT, CDR2 FQNNGV. With regard to this clone: Antigen unknown. Other DNA sequences in this sample translate to the same CDR3.

The assay was immunoSEQ multiplex PCR, and TCRdb's table has in-frame clones only and misses some. The table lists about 190,000 clones, 85% to 95% of them singletons. This receptor was taken from an adult in good health. This chain joins TRBV11-2 and TRBJ2-2, with 11 bases matching TRBD1. Material: peripheral blood, obtained on day 0 of AZD1222 vaccination. The CDR3 reads CASSSGTGGTGELFF. DNA of the CDR3: TGTGCCAGCAGCTCCGGGACAGGGGGCACCGGGGAGCTGTTTTTT. Combining the CDR3 with reference TRBV11-2 and TRBJ2-2 gives the whole variable domain EAGVAQSPRYKIIEKRQSVAFWCNPISGHATLYWYQQILGQGPKLLIQFQNNGVVDDSQLPKDRFSAERLKGVDSTLKIQPAKLEDSAVYLCASSSGTGGTGELFFGEGSRLTVL.